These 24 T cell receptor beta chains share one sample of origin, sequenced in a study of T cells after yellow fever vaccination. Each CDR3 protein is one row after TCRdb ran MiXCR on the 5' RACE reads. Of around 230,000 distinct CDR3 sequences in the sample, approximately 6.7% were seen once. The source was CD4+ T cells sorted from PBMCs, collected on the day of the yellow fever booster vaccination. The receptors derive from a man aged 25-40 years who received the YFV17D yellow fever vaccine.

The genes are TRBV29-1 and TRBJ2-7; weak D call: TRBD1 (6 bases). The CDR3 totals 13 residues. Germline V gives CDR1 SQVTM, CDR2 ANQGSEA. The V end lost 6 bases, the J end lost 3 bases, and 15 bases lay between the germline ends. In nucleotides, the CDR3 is TGCAGCGTCTCCCCTACAGGGTACTACGAGCAGTACTTC. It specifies CSVSPTGYYEQYF.

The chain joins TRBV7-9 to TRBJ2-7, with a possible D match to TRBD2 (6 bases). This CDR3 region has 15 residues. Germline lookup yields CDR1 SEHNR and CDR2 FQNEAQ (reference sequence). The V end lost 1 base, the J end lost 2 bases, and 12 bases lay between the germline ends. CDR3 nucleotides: TGTGCCAGCAGCTTAGTGGTAGGGAGGACCTACGAGCAGTACTTC. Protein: CASSLVVGRTYEQYF.

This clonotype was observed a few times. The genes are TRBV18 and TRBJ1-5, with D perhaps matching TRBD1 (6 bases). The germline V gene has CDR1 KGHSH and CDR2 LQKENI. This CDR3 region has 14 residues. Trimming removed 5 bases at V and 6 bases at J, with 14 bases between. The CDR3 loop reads CASSDLGTLQPQHF. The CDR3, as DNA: TGTGCCAGCTCAGACCTCGGGACACTTCAGCCCCAGCATTTT.

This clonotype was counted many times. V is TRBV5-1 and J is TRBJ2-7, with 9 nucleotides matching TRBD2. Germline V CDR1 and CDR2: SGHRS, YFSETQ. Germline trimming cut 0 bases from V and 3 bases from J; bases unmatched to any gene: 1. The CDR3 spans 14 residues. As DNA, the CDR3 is TGCGCCAGCAGCTTGGCTAGCGGGAACTACGAGCAGTACTTC. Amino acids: CASSLASGNYEQYF.

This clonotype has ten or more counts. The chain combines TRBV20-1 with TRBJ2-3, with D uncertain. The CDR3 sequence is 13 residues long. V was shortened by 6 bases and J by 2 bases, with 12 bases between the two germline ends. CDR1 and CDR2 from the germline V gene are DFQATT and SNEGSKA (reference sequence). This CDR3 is CSANDGNTDTQYF. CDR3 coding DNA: TGCAGTGCAAACGACGGTAACACAGATACGCAGTATTTT.

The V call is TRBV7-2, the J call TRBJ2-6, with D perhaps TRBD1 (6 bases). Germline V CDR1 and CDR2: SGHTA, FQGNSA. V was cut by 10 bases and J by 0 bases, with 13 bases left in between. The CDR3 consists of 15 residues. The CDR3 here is CATRDTRSGANVLTF. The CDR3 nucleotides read TGTGCCACCCGGGACACCCGCTCTGGGGCCAACGTCCTGACTTTC.

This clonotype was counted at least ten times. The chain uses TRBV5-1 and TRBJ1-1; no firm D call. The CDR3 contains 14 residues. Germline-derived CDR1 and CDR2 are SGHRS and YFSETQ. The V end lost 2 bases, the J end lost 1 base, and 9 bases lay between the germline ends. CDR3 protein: CASSFGGENTEAFF. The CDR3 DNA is TGCGCCAGCAGCTTCGGCGGAGAGAACACTGAAGCTTTCTTT.

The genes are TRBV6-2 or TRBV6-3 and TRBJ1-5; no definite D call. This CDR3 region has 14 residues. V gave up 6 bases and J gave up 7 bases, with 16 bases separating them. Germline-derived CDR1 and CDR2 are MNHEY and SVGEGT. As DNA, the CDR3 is TGTGCCAGCAGAACCACAGCTCTTTGGCAGCCCCAGCATTTT. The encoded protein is CASRTTALWQPQHF.

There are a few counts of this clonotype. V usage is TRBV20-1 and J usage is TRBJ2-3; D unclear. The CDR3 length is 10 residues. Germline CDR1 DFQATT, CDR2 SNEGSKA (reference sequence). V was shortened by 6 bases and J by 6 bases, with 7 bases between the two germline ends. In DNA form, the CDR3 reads TGCAGTGCCCGGCGCGATACGCAGTATTTT. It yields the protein CSARRDTQYF.

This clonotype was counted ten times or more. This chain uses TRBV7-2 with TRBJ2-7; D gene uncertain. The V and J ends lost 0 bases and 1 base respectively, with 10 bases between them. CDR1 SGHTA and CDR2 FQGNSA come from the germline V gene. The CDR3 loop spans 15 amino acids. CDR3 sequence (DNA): TGTGCCAGCAGCTTAGCGGGGATAGTTTCCTACGAGCAGTACTTC. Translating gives CASSLAGIVSYEQYF.

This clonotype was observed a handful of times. CDR3 in DNA: TGTGCCACCCGGGGGACTCGCCTCGTTGAAGCTTTCTTT. Protein: CATRGTRLVEAFF. The chain links TRBV6-2 or TRBV6-3 to TRBJ1-1, with D maybe TRBD1 (5 bases). The germline V and J ends were trimmed by 10 bases and 7 bases, with 19 bases remaining between them. CDR3 length: 13 amino acids. Germline V gene sequence: CDR1 MNHEY, CDR2 SVGEGT.

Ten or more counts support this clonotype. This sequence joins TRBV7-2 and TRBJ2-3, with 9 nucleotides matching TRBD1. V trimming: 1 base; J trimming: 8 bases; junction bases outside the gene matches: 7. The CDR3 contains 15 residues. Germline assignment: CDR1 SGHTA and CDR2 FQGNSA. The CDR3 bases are TGTGCCAGCAGCTTAGACACAGGGGGCGGGCGTACGCAGTATTTT. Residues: CASSLDTGGGRTQYF.

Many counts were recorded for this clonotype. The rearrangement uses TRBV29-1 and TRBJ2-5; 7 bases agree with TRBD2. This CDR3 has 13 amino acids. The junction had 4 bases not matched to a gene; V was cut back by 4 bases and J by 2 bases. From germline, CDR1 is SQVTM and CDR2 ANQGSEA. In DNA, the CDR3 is TGCAGCGTTGTCGGCGGGAGTCAAGAGACCCAGTACTTC. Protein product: CSVVGGSQETQYF. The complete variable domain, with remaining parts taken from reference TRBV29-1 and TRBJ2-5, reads SAVISQKPSRDICQRGTSLTIQCQVDSQVTMMFWYRQQPGQSLTLIATANQGSEATYESGFVIDKFPISRPNLTFSTLTVSNMSPEDSSIYLCSVVGGSQETQYFGPGTRLLVL.

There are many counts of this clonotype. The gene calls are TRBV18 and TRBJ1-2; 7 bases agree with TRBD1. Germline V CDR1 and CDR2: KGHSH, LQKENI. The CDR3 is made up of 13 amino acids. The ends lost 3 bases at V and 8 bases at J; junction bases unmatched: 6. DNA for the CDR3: TGTGCCAGCTCACCCTCTACAGGGGACGGCTACACCTTC. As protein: CASSPSTGDGYTF.

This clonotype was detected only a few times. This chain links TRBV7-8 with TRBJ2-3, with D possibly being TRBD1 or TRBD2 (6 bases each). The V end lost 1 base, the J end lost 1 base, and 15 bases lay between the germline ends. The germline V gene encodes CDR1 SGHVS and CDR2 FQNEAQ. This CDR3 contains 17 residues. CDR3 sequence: CASSLVLGGRGTDTQYF. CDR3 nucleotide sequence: TGTGCCAGCAGCTTAGTTTTAGGGGGGAGAGGCACAGATACGCAGTATTTT.

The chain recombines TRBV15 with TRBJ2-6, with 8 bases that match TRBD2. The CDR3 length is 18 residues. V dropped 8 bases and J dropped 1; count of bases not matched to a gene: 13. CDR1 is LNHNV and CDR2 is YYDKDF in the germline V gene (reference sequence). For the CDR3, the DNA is TGTGCCACCCTCCCGGGAGGGCCGCTTCATTCTGGGGCCAACGTCCTGACTTTC. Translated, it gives CATLPGGPLHSGANVLTF.

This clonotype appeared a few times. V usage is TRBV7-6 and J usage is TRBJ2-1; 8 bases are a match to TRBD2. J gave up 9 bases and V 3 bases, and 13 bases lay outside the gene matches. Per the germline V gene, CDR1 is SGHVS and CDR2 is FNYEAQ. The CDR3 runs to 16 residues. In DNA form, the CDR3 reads TGTGCCAGCAGCTTGTGGTTGGCTAGCGGGCAAGGTGAGCAGTTCTTC. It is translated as CASSLWLASGQGEQFF.

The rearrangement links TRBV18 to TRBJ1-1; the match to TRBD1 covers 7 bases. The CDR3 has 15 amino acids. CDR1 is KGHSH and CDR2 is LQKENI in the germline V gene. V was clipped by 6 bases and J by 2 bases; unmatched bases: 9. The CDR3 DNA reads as TGTGCCAGCTCGCTAACGGGACAGCCAAACACTGAAGCTTTCTTT. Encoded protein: CASSLTGQPNTEAFF.

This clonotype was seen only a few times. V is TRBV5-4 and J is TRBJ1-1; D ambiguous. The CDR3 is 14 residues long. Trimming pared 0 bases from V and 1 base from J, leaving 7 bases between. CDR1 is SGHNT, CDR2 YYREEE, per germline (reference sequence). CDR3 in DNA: TGTGCCAGCAGCTTGGAGCCGAGGAACACTGAAGCTTTCTTT. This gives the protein CASSLEPRNTEAFF.

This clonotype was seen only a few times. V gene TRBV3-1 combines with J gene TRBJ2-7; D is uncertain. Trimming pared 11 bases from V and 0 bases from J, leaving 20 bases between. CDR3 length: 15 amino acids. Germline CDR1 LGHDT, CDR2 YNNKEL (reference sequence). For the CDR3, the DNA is TGTGCCTCCAGCCACCACTCGGTCCTCTCCTACGAGCAGTACTTC. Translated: CASSHHSVLSYEQYF.

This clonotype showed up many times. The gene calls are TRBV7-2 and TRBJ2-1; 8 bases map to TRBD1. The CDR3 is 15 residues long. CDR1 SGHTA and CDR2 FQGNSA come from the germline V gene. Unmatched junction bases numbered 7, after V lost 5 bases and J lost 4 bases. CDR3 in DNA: TGTGCCAGCAGCCTCGGACAGGGTCAATACAATGAGCAGTTCTTC. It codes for CASSLGQGQYNEQFF.

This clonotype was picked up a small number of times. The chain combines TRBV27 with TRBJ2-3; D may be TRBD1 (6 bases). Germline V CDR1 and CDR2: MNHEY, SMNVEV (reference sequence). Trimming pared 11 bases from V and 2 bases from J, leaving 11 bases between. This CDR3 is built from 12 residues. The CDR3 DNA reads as TGTGCCGCCGGGACAACCACAGATACGCAGTATTTT. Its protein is CAAGTTTDTQYF.

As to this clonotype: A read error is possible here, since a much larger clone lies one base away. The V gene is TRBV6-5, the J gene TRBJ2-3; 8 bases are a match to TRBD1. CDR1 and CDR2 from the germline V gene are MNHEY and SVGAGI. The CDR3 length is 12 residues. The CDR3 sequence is CASSSTGDTRYF. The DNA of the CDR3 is TGTGCCTCCTCCTCGACAGGGGATACGCGGTATTTT.

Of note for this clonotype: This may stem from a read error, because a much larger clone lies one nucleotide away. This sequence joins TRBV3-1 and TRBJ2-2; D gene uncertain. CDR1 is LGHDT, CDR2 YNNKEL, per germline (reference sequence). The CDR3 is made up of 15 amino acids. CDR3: CACSLRVANGGELFF. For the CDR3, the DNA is TGTGCCTGCAGCCTCCGAGTCGCCAACGGCGGGGAGCTGTTTTTT.